The 32 T cell receptor beta chains below all came from one sample that was sequenced in a study of cytomegalovirus exposure and HLA in healthy donors. Vbeta (60) and Jbeta (13) primers were used in the PCR. The method was immunoSEQ multiplex PCR; TCRdb's version includes in-frame clones alone and lacks a portion of them. The sample includes a few hundred thousand clones, 70% to 90% of them seen just once. The sample comprised PBMCs. These receptor sequences come from a young woman in good health and CMV-seronegative.

The gene calls are TRBV5-1 and TRBJ1-1; D uncertain. V lost 0 bases, J lost 0 bases, and 6 bases lay in between. Germline assignment: CDR1 SGHRS and CDR2 YFSETQ. The CDR3 is 14 residues long. The chain's CDR3 is CASSLGSMNTEAFF. CDR3 DNA: TGCGCCAGCAGCTTGGGTAGCATGAACACTGAAGCTTTCTTT.

The J gene is TRBJ1-3, the V gene TRBV5-6; 9 nucleotides agree with TRBD1. Germline V gene lookup returns CDR1 SGHDT and CDR2 YYEEEE. V lost 0 bases to trimming and J lost 4 bases; unmatched junction nucleotides: 8. This CDR3 has 17 amino acids. CDR3 in amino acids: CASSLATGGLWGNTIYF. CDR3 DNA sequence: TGTGCCAGCAGCTTGGCGACAGGGGGATTGTGGGGAAACACCATATATTTT.

The rearrangement links TRBV9 to TRBJ1-1; 10 bases fit TRBD1. V was pared by 3 bases and J by 1 base, with 12 bases of the junction left unmatched. There are 18 residues in the CDR3. The germline V gene has CDR1 SGDLS and CDR2 YYNGEE. The CDR3 is CASSARDRGPMRNTEAFF. The CDR3 DNA sequence: TGTGCCAGCAGCGCTCGGGACAGGGGCCCCATGAGGAACACTGAAGCTTTCTTT.

The chain links TRBV21-1 to TRBJ1-4. TRBV21-1 is given as a pseudogene. The CDR3 runs 17 residues. The CDR3 here is CASSKIRLAGEGEKLFF. For the CDR3, the DNA is TGTGCCAGCAGCAAAATCCGTTTGGCAGGGGAGGGCGAAAAACTGTTTTTT.

J is TRBJ2-7 and V is TRBV30; 7 bases fit TRBD1. Germline assignment: CDR1 GTSNPN and CDR2 SVGIG (reference sequence). Trimming cost V 1 base and J 5 bases; bases outside gene matches: 20. This CDR3 is 18 amino acids long. For the CDR3, the DNA is TGTGCCTGGAGTGCACCGGGACAGCTTCCCCCGGGGAAGAACGAGCAGTACTTC. Translated: CAWSAPGQLPPGKNEQYF.

The chain is built from TRBV6-5 and TRBJ1-2, with D maybe TRBD1 (5 bases). The CDR3 has 14 residues. Germline loops: CDR1 MNHEY, CDR2 SVGAGI. The V end was cut by 6 bases, the J end by 2 bases, with 13 bases between. In DNA, the CDR3 is TGTGCCAGCAGCTTCGAGGCAGGGAACTATGGCTACACCTTC. It translates to CASSFEAGNYGYTF.

The rearrangement joins TRBV5-5 to TRBJ1-6, with 10 bases that match TRBD1. V lost 4 bases to trimming and J lost 0 bases; unmatched junction nucleotides: 7. CDR3 length equals 18 residues. Germline CDR1 and CDR2: SGHKS and YYEKEE (reference sequence). CDR3 coding DNA: TGTGCCAGCAGCGTTGACAGGGGGCTTGGCTCCTATAATTCACCCCTCCACTTT. It encodes CASSVDRGLGSYNSPLHF. Looking up the rest from reference TRBV5-5 and TRBJ1-6 gives the full variable domain: DAGVTQSPTHLIKTRGQQVTLRCSPISGHKSVSWYQQVLGQGPQFIFQYYEKEERGRGNFPDRFSARQFPNYSSELNVNALLLGDSALYLCASSVDRGLGSYNSPLHFGNGTRLTVT.

V usage is TRBV5-1 and J usage is TRBJ2-3; perhaps TRBD2 as D (6 bases). The germline V gene encodes CDR1 SGHRS and CDR2 YFSETQ. Trimming left V 0 bases short and J 4 bases short, with 21 bases between. The CDR3 is 18 amino acids. Here the CDR3 DNA reads TGCGCCAGCAGCTTGGCACCTCCGGGACTCGGGGCGGCAGATACGCAGTATTTT. The encoded protein is CASSLAPPGLGAADTQYF.

CDR3 protein: CAAGTGGRQTQYF. DNA of the CDR3: TGTGCCGCGGGAACAGGGGGTAGACAGACCCAGTACTTC. The chain uses TRBV6-6 and TRBJ2-5; 8 bases align to TRBD1. This CDR3 has 13 amino acids. J gave up 6 bases and V 11 bases, and 11 bases lay outside the gene matches. The germline V gene encodes CDR1 MNHNY and CDR2 SVGAGI (reference sequence).

J is TRBJ2-5 and V is TRBV6-6, with no clear D. This CDR3 is built from 16 residues. V lost 0 bases, J lost 0 bases, and 11 bases lay in between. Germline-derived CDR1 and CDR2 are MNHNY and SVGAGI (reference sequence). The CDR3 sequence is CASSYSSTAYQETQYF. The CDR3 DNA reads TGTGCCAGCAGTTACTCATCGACTGCCTACCAAGAGACCCAGTACTTC.

The CDR3: CASSEGREEPYTEAFF. CDR3 DNA: TGTGCCAGCAGTGAGGGGAGGGAGGAGCCTTACACTGAAGCTTTCTTT. The chain joins TRBV2 to TRBJ1-1; D is unresolved. CDR3 length: 16 residues. The germline gives CDR1 SNHLY, CDR2 FYNNEI. Trimming removed 3 bases at V and 3 bases at J, with 17 bases between.

The V and J genes are TRBV9 and TRBJ2-7; 10 nucleotides agree with TRBD2. The V and J ends lost 3 bases and 3 bases, in that order; junction bases with no gene match: 6. The CDR3 is 15 amino acids. Germline CDR1 reads SGDLS; CDR2 reads YYNGEE. The CDR3 here is CASSGLAGDFYEQYF. In nucleotides, the CDR3 is TGTGCCAGCAGCGGCCTAGCGGGGGATTTCTACGAGCAGTACTTC.

The chain combines TRBV9 with TRBJ2-5; D is possibly TRBD1 (6 bases). Trimming cost V 2 bases and J 2 bases, with 10 bases left between them. The CDR3 has 14 amino acids. Per germline, CDR1 SGDLS and CDR2 YYNGEE. CDR3 in amino acids: CASSVGQIQETQYF. Here the CDR3 DNA reads TGTGCCAGCAGCGTTGGACAGATACAAGAGACCCAGTACTTC. The full variable domain, its missing parts supplied by reference TRBV9 and TRBJ2-5, is DSGVTQTPKHLITATGQRVTLRCSPRSGDLSVYWYQQSLDQGLQFLIQYYNGEERAKGNILERFSAQQFPDLHSELNLSSLELGDSALYFCASSVGQIQETQYFGPGTRLLVL.

A word on this clone: The sample contains more than one DNA sequence encoding this CDR3. The chain joins TRBV6-6 to TRBJ1-6; 9 nucleotides align to TRBD1. Trimming cost V 2 bases and J 13 bases; bases outside gene matches: 9. CDR1 is MNHNY and CDR2 is SVGAGI in the germline V gene (reference sequence). CDR3 length equals 15 residues. CDR3 coding DNA: TGTGCCAGCAGTTACGGGACAGGGTTAAGTTCCCCCCTCCACTTT. This codes for CASSYGTGLSSPLHF.

This sequence joins TRBV7-8 and TRBJ2-7, with a weak D call TRBD2 (6 bases). CDR1 is SGHVS and CDR2 is FQNEAQ in the germline V gene. The CDR3 contains 16 residues. V was clipped by 0 bases and J by 2 bases, with 14 bases between them. The chain's CDR3 is CASSLAIQGLTYEQYF. The CDR3 nucleotides are TGTGCCAGCAGCTTAGCAATCCAGGGACTCACCTACGAGCAGTACTTC.

This chain connects TRBV28 to TRBJ1-5; 9 nucleotides agree with TRBD1. The V gene's germline CDR1 is MDHEN and CDR2 SYDVKM. The CDR3 spans 14 residues. Losses at the gene ends were 6 bases for V and 5 bases for J; bases not matched to a gene: 5. In DNA, the CDR3 is TGTGCCAGCAGACCCACAGGGGGCCATCAGCCCCAGCATTTT. As protein: CASRPTGGHQPQHF.

The chain links TRBV23-1 to TRBJ2-3, with 10 bases fitting TRBD1. TRBV23-1 falls under the ORF class, with uncertain function. V lost 0 bases, J lost 4 bases, and 10 bases stayed unmatched. The CDR3 runs to 18 residues. The CDR3 region is CASSQSPHDRGLADTQYF. In nucleotides, the CDR3 is TGCGCCAGCAGTCAATCCCCCCATGACAGGGGGCTGGCAGATACGCAGTATTTT.

The chain is built from TRBV2 and TRBJ2-2; 7 bases map to TRBD2. The CDR3 totals 16 residues. The V gene's germline CDR1 is SNHLY and CDR2 FYNNEI. The V segment lost 5 bases and the J segment 4 bases; nucleotides outside the gene matches: 10. This CDR3 is CASSSTREASTGELFF. CDR3 in DNA: TGTGCCAGCAGTTCAACCCGGGAGGCGTCCACCGGGGAGCTGTTTTTT.

The chain has TRBV27 and TRBJ2-7; the D gene is possibly TRBD2 (5 bases). The V end was cut by 2 bases, the J end by 5 bases, with 10 bases between. CDR3 length: 13 amino acids. The germline V gene has CDR1 MNHEY and CDR2 SMNVEV (reference sequence). The CDR3 bases are TGTGCCAGCAGTTTAGGCGGGCAGAACGAGCAGTACTTC. Protein: CASSLGGQNEQYF.

The V gene is TRBV10-3, the J gene TRBJ2-7, with 8 bases fitting TRBD1. The CDR3 has 16 residues. Germline lookup yields CDR1 ENHRY and CDR2 SYGVKD. V gave up 2 bases and J gave up 3 bases; unmatched junction bases: 9. For the CDR3, the DNA is TGTGCCATCAGTGAGCGTTTAGGACAGGGAGGCTACGAGCAGTACTTC. Translating it yields CAISERLGQGGYEQYF.

The chain couples TRBV29-1 to TRBJ2-5; tentative D call: TRBD1 (5 bases). Trimming cost V 8 bases and J 3 bases, with 28 bases left between them. Germline V gene data show CDR1 as SQVTM and CDR2 as ANQGSEA. The CDR3 is made up of 17 amino acids. The CDR3 DNA is TGCAGCTGCAACTCGCGATCTTTGCGAAGGGGTGAAGAGACCCAGTACTTC. This gives the protein CSCNSRSLRRGEETQYF.

The J gene is TRBJ2-2, the V gene TRBV13, with D possibly TRBD2 on 6 matching bases. Germline V gene lookup returns CDR1 PRHDT and CDR2 FYEKMQ (reference sequence). V dropped 5 bases and J dropped 8 bases, with 24 bases sitting between them. The CDR3 covers 17 residues. The CDR3 region has the DNA TGTGCCAGCAGCCCAAGCGGACTAAAACCAAGAGGGGGGGAGCTGTTTTTT. It yields the protein CASSPSGLKPRGGELFF.

CDR3 DNA: TGTGCCAGCAGCTTAACAACCACCTATTCACCCCTCCACTTT. This encodes CASSLTTTYSPLHF. This chain uses TRBV11-2 with TRBJ1-6, with D uncertain. CDR1 and CDR2 (germline): SGHAT, FQNNGV. This CDR3 spans 14 amino acids. V lost 2 bases, J lost 8 bases, and 10 bases lay in between.

This clone was seen once. The V and J genes are TRBV2 and TRBJ1-3, with 10 bases matching TRBD1. The germline gives CDR1 SNHLY, CDR2 FYNNEI. CDR3 length: 15 amino acids. V lost 5 bases to trimming and J lost 2 bases; unmatched junction nucleotides: 3. As DNA, the CDR3 is TGTGCCAGCAGTACGGACAGGGGGACTGGAAACACCATATATTTT. It encodes CASSTDRGTGNTIYF. Complete variable domain (other parts from reference TRBV2 and TRBJ1-3): EPEVTQTPSHQVTQMGQEVILRCVPISNHLYFYWYRQILGQKVEFLVSFYNNEISEKSEIFDDQFSVERPDGSNFTLKIRSTKLEDSAMYFCASSTDRGTGNTIYFGEGSWLTVV.

This sequence joins TRBV9 and TRBJ2-1, with 8 bases that match TRBD2. The CDR3 has 14 amino acids. J gave up 7 bases and V 7 bases, and 10 bases lay outside the gene matches. CDR1 is SGDLS and CDR2 is YYNGEE in the germline V gene. In nucleotides, the CDR3 is TGTGCCAGCTCTCTCGCGGGGGGCGGGAATGAGCAGTTCTTC. Amino acid sequence: CASSLAGGGNEQFF. The full variable domain, with the rest looked up from reference TRBV9 and TRBJ2-1, is DSGVTQTPKHLITATGQRVTLRCSPRSGDLSVYWYQQSLDQGLQFLIQYYNGEERAKGNILERFSAQQFPDLHSELNLSSLELGDSALYFCASSLAGGGNEQFFGPGTRLTVL.

The V and J genes are TRBV9 and TRBJ2-1; 8 bases are a match to TRBD2. The junction had 6 bases not matched to a gene; V was cut back by 4 bases and J by 0 bases. CDR1 and CDR2 from the germline V gene are SGDLS and YYNGEE. There are 16 residues in the CDR3. The CDR3 protein is CASSFGGGSSYNEQFF. Written as DNA, the CDR3 is TGTGCCAGCAGCTTCGGGGGGGGAAGCTCCTACAATGAGCAGTTCTTC.

The chain combines TRBV5-6 with TRBJ2-1; D possibly corresponds to TRBD1 (6 bases). Trimming stripped 1 base from V and 11 bases from J, with 10 bases between. CDR3 length: 12 residues. Per germline, CDR1 SGHDT and CDR2 YYEEEE. The CDR3 here is CASSLSTGKQFF. For the CDR3, the DNA is TGTGCCAGCAGCTTGTCCACAGGGAAGCAGTTCTTC.

J is TRBJ2-7 and V is TRBV28, with 9 bases that match TRBD1. V lost 9 bases, J lost 2 bases, and 11 bases stayed unmatched. CDR3 length: 15 amino acids. Germline-derived CDR1 and CDR2 are MDHEN and SYDVKM. The CDR3 DNA sequence: TGTGCCAGGCCAGGGGGGACAGGGAGACCCTACGAGCAGTACTTC. Amino acids: CARPGGTGRPYEQYF.

The V and J genes are TRBV2 and TRBJ2-4, with D possibly matching TRBD1 (6 bases). Germline lookup yields CDR1 SNHLY and CDR2 FYNNEI. V lost 7 bases and J 8 bases, leaving 15 bases between the germline ends. The CDR3 sequence is 13 residues long. In nucleotides, the CDR3 is TGTGCCAGCAACCTACAGGGCGCGGACATTCAGTACTTC. It specifies CASNLQGADIQYF.

The V gene is TRBV7-6, the J gene TRBJ1-5, with D hard to call. CDR3 length equals 12 residues. Germline V gives CDR1 SGHVS, CDR2 FNYEAQ. V lost 5 bases, J lost 7 bases, and 9 bases lay in between. The CDR3 DNA follows: TGTGCCAGCAGCCTCGAGGGCCAGCCCCAGCATTTT. It specifies CASSLEGQPQHF.

The rearrangement links TRBV2 to TRBJ1-2, with 8 bases aligning to TRBD1. The CDR3 has 15 amino acids. V dropped 6 bases and J dropped 7; count of bases not matched to a gene: 13. Germline CDR1 SNHLY, CDR2 FYNNEI. The CDR3 sequence is CASRLGQGKSSGYTF. In DNA, the CDR3 is TGTGCCAGCAGACTCGGACAGGGAAAATCTAGTGGCTACACCTTC.

The rearrangement links TRBV7-9 to TRBJ2-2; 9 positions match TRBD1. From germline, CDR1 is SEHNR and CDR2 FQNEAQ (reference sequence). The CDR3 runs 16 residues. Trimming removed 5 bases from V and 3 bases from J; junction bases left unmatched: 7. This CDR3 is CASSIQGAMDTGELFF. CDR3 DNA sequence: TGTGCCAGCAGCATACAGGGGGCAATGGACACCGGGGAGCTGTTTTTT.